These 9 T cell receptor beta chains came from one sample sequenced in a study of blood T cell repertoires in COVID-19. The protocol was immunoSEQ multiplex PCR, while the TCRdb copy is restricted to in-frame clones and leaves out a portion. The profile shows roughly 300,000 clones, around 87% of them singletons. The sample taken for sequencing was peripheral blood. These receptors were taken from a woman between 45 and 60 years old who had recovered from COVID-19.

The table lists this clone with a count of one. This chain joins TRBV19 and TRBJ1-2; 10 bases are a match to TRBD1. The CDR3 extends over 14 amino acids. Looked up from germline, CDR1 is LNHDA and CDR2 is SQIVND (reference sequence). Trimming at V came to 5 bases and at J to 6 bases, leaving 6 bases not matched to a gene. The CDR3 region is CASSRLGQGHGYTF. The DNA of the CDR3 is TGTGCCAGTAGTCGTCTGGGACAGGGGCATGGCTACACCTTC.

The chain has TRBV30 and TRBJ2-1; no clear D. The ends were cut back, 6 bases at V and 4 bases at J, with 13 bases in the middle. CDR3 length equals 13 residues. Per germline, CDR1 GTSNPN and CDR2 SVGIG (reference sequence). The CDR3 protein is CACALGLYNEQFF. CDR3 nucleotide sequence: TGTGCCTGCGCTTTGGGCCTTTACAATGAGCAGTTCTTC.

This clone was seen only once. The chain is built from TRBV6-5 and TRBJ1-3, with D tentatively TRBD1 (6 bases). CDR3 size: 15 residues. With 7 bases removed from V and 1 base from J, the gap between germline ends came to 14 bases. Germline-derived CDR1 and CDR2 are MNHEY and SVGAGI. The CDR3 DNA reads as TGTGCCAGCATTTGGGCAGGGGAGTCTGGAAACACCATATATTTT. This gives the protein CASIWAGESGNTIYF.

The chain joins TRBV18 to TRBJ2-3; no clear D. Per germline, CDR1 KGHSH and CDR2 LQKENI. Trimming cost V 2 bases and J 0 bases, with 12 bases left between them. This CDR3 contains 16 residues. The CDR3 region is CASSPIFSSSTDTQYF. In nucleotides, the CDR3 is TGTGCCAGCTCACCAATCTTTTCCTCTAGCACAGATACGCAGTATTTT.

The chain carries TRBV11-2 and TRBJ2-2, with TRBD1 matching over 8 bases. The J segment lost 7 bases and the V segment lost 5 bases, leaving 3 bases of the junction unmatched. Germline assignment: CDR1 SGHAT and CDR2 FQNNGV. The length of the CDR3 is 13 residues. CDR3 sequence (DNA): TGTGCCAGCAGCCGGACAGGGATCGGGGAGCTGTTTTTT. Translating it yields CASSRTGIGELFF.

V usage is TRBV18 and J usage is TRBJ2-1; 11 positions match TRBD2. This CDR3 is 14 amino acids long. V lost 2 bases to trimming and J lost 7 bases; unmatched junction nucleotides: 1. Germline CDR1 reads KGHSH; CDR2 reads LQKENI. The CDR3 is CASSPRLAGNEQFF. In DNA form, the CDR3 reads TGTGCCAGCTCACCAAGACTAGCGGGGAATGAGCAGTTCTTC. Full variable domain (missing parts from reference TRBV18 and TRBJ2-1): NAGVMQNPRHLVRRRGQEARLRCSPMKGHSHVYWYRQLPEEGLKFMVYLQKENIIDESGMPKERFSAEFPKEGPSILRIQQVVRGDSAAYFCASSPRLAGNEQFFGPGTRLTVL.

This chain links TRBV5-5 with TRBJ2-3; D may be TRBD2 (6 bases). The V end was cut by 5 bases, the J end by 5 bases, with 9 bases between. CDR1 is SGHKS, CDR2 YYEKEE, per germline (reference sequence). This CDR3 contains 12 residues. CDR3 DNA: TGTGCCAGCAGGGGGGGTGGAGATACGCAGTATTTT. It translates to CASRGGGDTQYF.

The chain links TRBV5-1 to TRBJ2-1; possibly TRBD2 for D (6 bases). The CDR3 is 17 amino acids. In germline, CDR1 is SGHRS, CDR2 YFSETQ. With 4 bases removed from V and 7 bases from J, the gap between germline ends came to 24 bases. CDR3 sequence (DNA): TGCGCCAGCAGCCCCCCCGGCGGAGGGGCTACACCTAATGAGCAGTTCTTC. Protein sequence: CASSPPGGGATPNEQFF.

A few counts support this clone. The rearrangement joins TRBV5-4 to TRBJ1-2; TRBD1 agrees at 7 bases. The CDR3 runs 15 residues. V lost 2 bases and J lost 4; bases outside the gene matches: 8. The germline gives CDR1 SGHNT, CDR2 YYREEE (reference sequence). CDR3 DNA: TGTGCCAGCAGCTTAACAGGGGTGGATGGCTATGGCTACACCTTC. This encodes CASSLTGVDGYGYTF.